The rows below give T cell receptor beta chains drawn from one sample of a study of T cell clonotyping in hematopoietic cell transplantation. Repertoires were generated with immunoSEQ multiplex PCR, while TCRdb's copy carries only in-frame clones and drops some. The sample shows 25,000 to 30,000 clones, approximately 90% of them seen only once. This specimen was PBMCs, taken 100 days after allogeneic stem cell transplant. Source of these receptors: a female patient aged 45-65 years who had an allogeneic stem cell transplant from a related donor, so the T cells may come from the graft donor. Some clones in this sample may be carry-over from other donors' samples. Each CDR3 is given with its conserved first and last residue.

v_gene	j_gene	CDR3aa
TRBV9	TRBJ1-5	CASSVDTYQPQHF
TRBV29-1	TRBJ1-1	CSVAGGGGTEAFF
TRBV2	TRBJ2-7	CALKEGAEYEQYF
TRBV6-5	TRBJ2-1	CASSRDSYNEQFF
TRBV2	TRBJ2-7	CGRQGNEQYF
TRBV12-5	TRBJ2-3	CASDAAWADTQYF
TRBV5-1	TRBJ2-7	CASSLAGDSYEQYF
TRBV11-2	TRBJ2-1	CASSLAAGVNEQFF
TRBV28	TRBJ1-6	CASSYNSPLHF
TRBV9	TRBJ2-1	CASSVLTSGGVSEQFF
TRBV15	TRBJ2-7	CATSRGTGGYEQYF
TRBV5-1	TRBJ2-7	CASSLGTVRWQVGQYF
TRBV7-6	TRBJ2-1	CASSLDFIRHEQFF
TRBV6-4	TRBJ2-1	CASSDSWTSGGGPHDEQFF
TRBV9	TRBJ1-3	CASSGSSGNTIYF
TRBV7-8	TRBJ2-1	CASSLLGLAPKNEQFF
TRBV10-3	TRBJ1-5	CATTGYSNQPQHF
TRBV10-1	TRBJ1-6	CASSVWTADNSPLHF
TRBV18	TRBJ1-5	CASSQTGDSNQPQHF
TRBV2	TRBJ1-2	CASGTDYGYTF
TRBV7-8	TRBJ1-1	CASSLGTGAPEAFF
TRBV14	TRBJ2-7	CASSQEWGRGYEQYF
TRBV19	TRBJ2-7	CASTQTGTSYEQYF
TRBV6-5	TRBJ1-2	CASSSKGGYTF
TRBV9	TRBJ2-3	CASSPRGLRRNTDTQYF
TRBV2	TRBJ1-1	CASSFDTEAFF
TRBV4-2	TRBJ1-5	CASSQDPGSSYNQPQHF
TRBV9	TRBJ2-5	CASSLGSNWETQYF
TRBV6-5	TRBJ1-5	CASSSLVGVNQPQHF
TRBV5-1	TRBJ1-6	CASSLRTGQDSPLHF
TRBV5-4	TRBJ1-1	CASSLAELPLPEAFF
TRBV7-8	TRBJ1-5	CASSLRGIEPQHF
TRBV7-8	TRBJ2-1	CASSLLRLSSSYNEQFF
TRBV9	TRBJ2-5	CASSVDGFGQETQYF
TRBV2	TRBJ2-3	CASGQGLDTDTQYF
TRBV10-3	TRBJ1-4	CAISESGGPNEKLFF
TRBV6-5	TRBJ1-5	CASRSGTGSNQPQHF
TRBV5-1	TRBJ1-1	CASSTNTEAFF
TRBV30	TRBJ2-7	CAWSVIGAEQYF
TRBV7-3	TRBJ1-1	CASSNRQGNTEAFF
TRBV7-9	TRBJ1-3	CASSISTGSPGNTIYF
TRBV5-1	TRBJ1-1	CASSLGDSAEAFF
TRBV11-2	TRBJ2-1	CASSLGGRVGEQFF
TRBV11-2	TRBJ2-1	CASSGPQGIYNEQFF
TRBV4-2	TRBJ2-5	CASSQVSSGGQETQYF
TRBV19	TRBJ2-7	CASSRQLRGALEQYF
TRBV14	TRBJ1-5	CASSQVASWGYQPQHF
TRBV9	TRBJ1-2	CASSVAPWGLTFNYGYTF
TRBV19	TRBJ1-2	CASSIDGQQAYGYTF
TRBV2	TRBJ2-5	CASKFGRRETQYF
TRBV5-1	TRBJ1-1	CASSISQGLNTEAFF
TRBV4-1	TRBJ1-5	CASSQGRGGRNQPQHF
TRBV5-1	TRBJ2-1	CASNGQGAYNEQFF